One T cell receptor beta chain is described in this entry. The sample is drawn from a study of blood T cell repertoires in COVID-19. Across the study: Samples of COVID-19 (acute and convalescent) were obtained from the United States, Italy and Spain. Nucleic acid was either cDNA or gDNA, and it came from T cells, B-cell-depleted T cells, or PBMCs.

Germline CDR1 reads WNHNN; CDR2 reads SYGVQD (reference sequence). Trimming stripped 2 bases from V and 2 bases from J, with 19 bases between. The CDR3 spans 18 residues. Individuals drawn from 20 to 25 US areas were roughly 18 to 95 years old. Participants reported their clinical history, and cohort assignment relied on those reports. Using immunoSEQ multiplex PCR, the repertoire was profiled, and TCRdb retains in-frame clones only, with some absent. The table has about 360,000 clones, 88% seen once. The genes are TRBV10-1 and TRBJ2-1; TRBD1 might be the D (5 bases). Input material: PBMCs or T cells enriched from blood (not recorded which). This TCR was sampled from a woman between 40 and 55 years old with acute COVID-19. Here the CDR3 DNA reads TGCGCCAGCAGTGAGCCAACCCACAGGCCCTCCCCCTACAATGAGCAGTTCTTC. As protein: CASSEPTHRPSPYNEQFF.